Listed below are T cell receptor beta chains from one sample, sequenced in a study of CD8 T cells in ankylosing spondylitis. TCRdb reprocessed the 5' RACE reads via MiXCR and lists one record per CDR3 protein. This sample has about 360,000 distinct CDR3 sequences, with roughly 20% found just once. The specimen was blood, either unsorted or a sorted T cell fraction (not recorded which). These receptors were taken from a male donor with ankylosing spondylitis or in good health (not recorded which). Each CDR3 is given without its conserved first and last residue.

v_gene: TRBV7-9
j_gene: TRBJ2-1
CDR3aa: ASSLSVREQF

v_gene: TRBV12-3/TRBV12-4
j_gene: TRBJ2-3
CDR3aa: ASSPGDFPDTQY

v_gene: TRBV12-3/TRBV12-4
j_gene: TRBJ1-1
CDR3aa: ASGLGQSLAF

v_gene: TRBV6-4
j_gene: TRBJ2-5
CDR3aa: ASRPLWGGAFERETQY

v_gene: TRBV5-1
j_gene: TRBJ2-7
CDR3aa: ASSLGLAGGRSYEQY

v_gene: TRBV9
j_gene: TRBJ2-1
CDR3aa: ASSAPDRGGNEQF

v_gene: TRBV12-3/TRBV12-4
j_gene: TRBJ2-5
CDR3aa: ASSLSAGGWETQY

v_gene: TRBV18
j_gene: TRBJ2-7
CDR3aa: ASSSGLITYEQY

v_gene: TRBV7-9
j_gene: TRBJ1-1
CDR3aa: ASSSGLPEAF

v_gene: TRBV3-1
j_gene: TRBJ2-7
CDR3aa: ASSQVWQGRNEQY

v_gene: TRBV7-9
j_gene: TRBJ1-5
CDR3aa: ASQDRDSNQPQH

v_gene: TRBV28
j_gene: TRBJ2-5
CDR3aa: ASNSRYLGETQY

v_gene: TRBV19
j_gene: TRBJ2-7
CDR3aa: ASSIRLTPYEQY

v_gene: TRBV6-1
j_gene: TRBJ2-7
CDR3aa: ASSPGRGGASREQY

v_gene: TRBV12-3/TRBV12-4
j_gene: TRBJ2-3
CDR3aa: ASTDTGRDTQY

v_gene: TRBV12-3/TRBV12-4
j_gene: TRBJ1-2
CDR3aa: ASSITTGDGYT

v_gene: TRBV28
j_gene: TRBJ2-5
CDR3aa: ASSDDVETQY

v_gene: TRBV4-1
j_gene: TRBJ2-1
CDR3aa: ASSHRGQVYEQF

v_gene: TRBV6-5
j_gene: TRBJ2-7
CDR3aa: ASAPDSYEQY

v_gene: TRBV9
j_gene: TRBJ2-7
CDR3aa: ASSAGTGDNEQY

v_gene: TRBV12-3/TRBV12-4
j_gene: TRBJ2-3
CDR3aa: ASSLYPADTQY

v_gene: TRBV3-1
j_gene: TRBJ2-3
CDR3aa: ASSQAWLADDTQY

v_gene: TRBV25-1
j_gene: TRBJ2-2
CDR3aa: ASSERPGELF

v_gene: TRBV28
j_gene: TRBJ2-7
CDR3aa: ASSLVGLDSREQY

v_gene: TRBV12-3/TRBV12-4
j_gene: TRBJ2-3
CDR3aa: ASRPYTDTQY

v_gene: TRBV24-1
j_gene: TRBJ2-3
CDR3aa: ATSDQTGDSTDTQY

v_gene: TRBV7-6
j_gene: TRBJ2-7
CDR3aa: ASSSLQGLGYEQY

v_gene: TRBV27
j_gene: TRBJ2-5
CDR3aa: ASSETGPWDTQY

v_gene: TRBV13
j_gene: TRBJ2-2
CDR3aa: ASSRGLAGELF

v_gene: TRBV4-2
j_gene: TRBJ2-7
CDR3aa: ASSLYPWTSGDTYGYEQY

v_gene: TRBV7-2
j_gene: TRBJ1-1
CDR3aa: ASSPISGVATEAF

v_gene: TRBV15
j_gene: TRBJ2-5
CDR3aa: ATKPTDRVGETQY

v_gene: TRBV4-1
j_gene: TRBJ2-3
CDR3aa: ASSQESPAGRTDTQY

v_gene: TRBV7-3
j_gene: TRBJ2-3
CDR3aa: ASSLIGGAGDTQY

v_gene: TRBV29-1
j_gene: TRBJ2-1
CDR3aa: APAGYNEQF

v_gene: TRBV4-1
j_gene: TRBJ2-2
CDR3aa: ASSQSHGSTGELF

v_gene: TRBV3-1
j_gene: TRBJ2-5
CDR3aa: ASSRPSGGPQETQY

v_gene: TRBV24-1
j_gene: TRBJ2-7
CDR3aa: ATSDSSYRGEQY

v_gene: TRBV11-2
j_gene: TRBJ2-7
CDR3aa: ASSLELSWSYEQY

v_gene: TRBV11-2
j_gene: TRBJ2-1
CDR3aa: ASSLAGGGYNEQF

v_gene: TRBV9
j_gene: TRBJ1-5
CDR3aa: ASSGGPGLGNQPQH

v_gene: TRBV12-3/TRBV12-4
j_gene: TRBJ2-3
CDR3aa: ASTSDFATDTQY

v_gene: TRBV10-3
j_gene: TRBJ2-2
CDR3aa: AISEMDTGELF

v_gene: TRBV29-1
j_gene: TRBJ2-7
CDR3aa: SVENPDYEQY

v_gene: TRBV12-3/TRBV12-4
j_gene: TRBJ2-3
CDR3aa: ASSPTSGGAGDTQY

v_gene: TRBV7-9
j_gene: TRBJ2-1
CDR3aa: ASSRDRMGYNEQF

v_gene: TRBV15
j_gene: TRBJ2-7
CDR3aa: ATSRDLGQGWEQY

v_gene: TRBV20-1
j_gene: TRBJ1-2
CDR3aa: SARRDSESDGYT

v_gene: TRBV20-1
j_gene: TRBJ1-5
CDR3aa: SAEGTGRQPQH

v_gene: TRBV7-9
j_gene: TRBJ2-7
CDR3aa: ASSSLGGGARAYEQY

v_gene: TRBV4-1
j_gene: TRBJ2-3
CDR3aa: ASSQMSGGDYTDTQY